This TCR beta chain appears in the sequencing data of a study of identifying expanded T cells in peripheral blood. Regarding the study as a whole: Over approximately two and four weeks, about 15 and 19 clones changed, versus roughly 1.1 between replicates. Clone count variance between roughly two-week samples rose with total template count.

The repertoire was sequenced with immunoSEQ multiplex PCR; TCRdb's copy has only in-frame clones and lacks some. The sample has approximately 90,000 clones; about 90% are singletons. Collection occurred without any documented infections or immune events in donors. A word on this clone: Antigen: not known.

Trimming pared 2 bases from V and 2 bases from J, leaving 16 bases between. The germline V gene encodes CDR1 MNHEY and CDR2 SVGAGI. The CDR3 runs 16 residues. This sequence was found in a person aged 18 to 75 in good health. The chain carries TRBV6-5 and TRBJ2-7; TRBD1 might be the D (7 bases). Sequenced sample: blood. The CDR3 here is CASSYRRAGGPYEQYF. CDR3 coding DNA: TGTGCCAGCAGTTACAGGAGAGCAGGGGGGCCCTACGAGCAGTACTTC.